One sample yielded the 31 T cell receptor beta chains listed below, sequenced in a study of regulatory T cells in long-lasting Graves disease. Time point defined: persistent/refractory GD, antithyroid drugs over 5 years with positive TRAb. The TCR library was made from RNA that had been extracted from PBMCs in TRIzol. CDR3 regions were amplified by Arm-PCR using iRepertoire HTBI primers to build TCR beta libraries. TCRdb independently ran MiXCR on the multiplex PCR reads; one entry per CDR3 protein. The sample lists some 330,000 distinct CDR3 sequences; 20% to 25% were seen once. Sequences were derived from peripheral blood mononuclear cells (PBMCs), sampled when the disease was refractory, from a patient treated with antithyroid drugs. These receptors were obtained from a woman in her 40s with Graves disease.

This clonotype has at least ten counts. The rearrangement uses TRBV6-1 and TRBJ1-1; TRBD1 agrees at 9 bases. This CDR3 comprises 17 residues. Germline CDR1 and CDR2: MNHNS and SASEGT. Trimming removed 4 bases from V and 4 bases from J; junction bases left unmatched: 13. For the CDR3, the DNA is TGTGCCAGCAGTGGGGGGACAGGGTTGCGAACGATCACTGAAGCTTTCTTT. It specifies CASSGGTGLRTITEAFF.

V usage is TRBV20-1 and J usage is TRBJ2-7, with 9 positions matching TRBD1. Looked up from germline, CDR1 is DFQATT and CDR2 is SNEGSKA (reference sequence). V dropped 4 bases and J dropped 6; count of bases not matched to a gene: 4. The CDR3 extends over 12 amino acids. The CDR3 region has the DNA TGCAGTGCTACTTACAGGGGGCGCGAGCAGTACTTC. Amino acid sequence: CSATYRGREQYF.

The sample holds many counts of this clonotype. This chain connects TRBV18 to TRBJ2-7, with D possibly being TRBD1 (6 bases). The germline gives CDR1 KGHSH, CDR2 LQKENI. CDR3 length equals 13 residues. The V end lost 8 bases, the J end lost 2 bases, and 13 bases lay between the germline ends. The CDR3 spells CASSPDRTYEQYF. The CDR3 DNA reads TGTGCCAGCAGTCCGGACAGAACCTACGAGCAGTACTTC.

In its sample, this clonotype was seen many times. The rearrangement joins TRBV2 to TRBJ1-5; tentative D call: TRBD1 (6 bases). CDR3 length: 15 amino acids. Deletions cut 7 bases from V and 4 bases from J, with 17 bases between. Germline V lookup: CDR1 SNHLY, CDR2 FYNNEI. Written as DNA, the CDR3 is TGTGCCAGCACCACGGGGGCAGGGTTTAATCAGCCCCAGCATTTT. Its protein product is CASTTGAGFNQPQHF.

The V and J genes are TRBV10-3 and TRBJ2-4; D tentatively fits TRBD1 or TRBD2 (5 bases each). The CDR3 has 16 amino acids. CDR1 is ENHRY and CDR2 is SYGVKD in the germline V gene. V dropped 5 bases and J dropped 1 base, with 15 bases sitting between them. The CDR3 is CAISQHVGVAKNIQYF. The CDR3 region has the DNA TGTGCCATCAGTCAACATGTGGGGGTGGCCAAAAACATTCAGTACTTC.

The chain has TRBV30 and TRBJ2-5; 12 bases align to TRBD2. The V gene end was trimmed by 3 bases and the J gene end by 2 bases; junction bases not matched to a gene: 4. The germline CDR1 and CDR2 sequences are GTSNPN and SVGIG (reference sequence). The CDR3 sequence is 15 residues long. The CDR3 loop reads CAWRATSGRQETQYF. For the CDR3, the DNA is TGTGCCTGGAGGGCGACTAGCGGGAGACAAGAGACCCAGTACTTC.

A remark on this clonotype: This may be a read error: a much more frequent sequence differs by one nucleotide. The chain has TRBV12-3 or TRBV12-4 and TRBJ2-7; 8 bases map to TRBD1. The CDR3 runs 14 residues. V lost 5 bases to trimming and J lost 6 bases; unmatched junction nucleotides: 9. The CDR3 DNA is TGTGCCAGCAGTCCCCAGGACAGGGCCGGCGAGCAGTACTTC. Translating gives CASSPQDRAGEQYF.

This clonotype was seen a few times. The chain has TRBV30 and TRBJ1-1; TRBD1 is a possible D gene (5 bases). Germline CDR1 is GTSNPN and CDR2 is SVGIG (reference sequence). Trimming pared 3 bases from V and 0 bases from J, leaving 8 bases between. The CDR3 is 13 amino acids. In DNA, the CDR3 is TGTGCCTGGAGACGGGGCCTGAACACTGAAGCTTTCTTT. The encoded protein is CAWRRGLNTEAFF.

Details on this clonotype: Its ends do not fully match the called genes, so a read error is possible. The chain joins TRBV12-3 or TRBV12-4 to TRBJ2-1; D is perhaps TRBD1 (5 bases). This CDR3 is built from 14 residues. The CDR3 nucleotides are TGTGCCAGCAGCTTAGGGGAATCCGACAATGAGCAGTTCTTC. This gives the protein CASSLGESDNEQFF.

This clonotype has ten or more counts. The V and J genes are TRBV12-3 or TRBV12-4 and TRBJ2-5, with D unresolved. The CDR3 is made up of 13 amino acids. The V gene lost 7 bases and the J gene lost 4 bases, with 13 bases spanning the gap. This CDR3 reads CASTMDARETQYF. CDR3 coding DNA: TGTGCCAGCACGATGGACGCGCGAGAGACCCAGTACTTC.

At least ten counts were recorded for this clonotype. The J gene is TRBJ1-3, the V gene TRBV2; D is undetermined. The CDR3 totals 14 residues. Trimming removed 6 bases from V and 2 bases from J, with 11 bases in between. Germline V gene data show CDR1 as SNHLY and CDR2 as FYNNEI. The CDR3 reads CASRGSGTGNTIYF. In DNA, the CDR3 is TGTGCCAGCAGGGGTAGTGGGACTGGAAACACCATATATTTT.

This clonotype has only a few counts. A much larger clone lies one base from this, so it may be a read error. The rearrangement joins TRBV2 to TRBJ1-4; weak D call: TRBD1 (6 bases). The V gene's germline CDR1 is SNHLY and CDR2 FYNNEI. The CDR3 sequence is 15 residues long. CDR3 coding DNA: TGTGCCAGCAAATACTGGACAGTTGCTAATGAAAAACCGTTTTTT. Its translation: CASKYWTVANEKPFF.

The table lists this clonotype with a few counts. The chain couples TRBV6-2 or TRBV6-3 to TRBJ2-1, with 9 positions matching TRBD1. The V gene's germline CDR1 is MNHEY and CDR2 SVGEGT. The length of the CDR3 is 15 residues. The junction had 8 bases not matched to a gene; V was cut back by 7 bases and J by 4 bases. CDR3 amino acids: CASKEQGARYNEQFF. CDR3 coding DNA: TGTGCCAGCAAAGAACAGGGGGCGCGATACAATGAGCAGTTCTTC.

This clonotype was counted between two and nine times. One end of the junction does not line up with germline, which may come from a read error. As DNA, the CDR3 is TGCGCCAGCAGCCCCGCAGGGGGCCAAGAGACCCAGTACTTC. Translation: CASSPAGGQETQYF. V and J are TRBV5-6 and TRBJ2-5, with 7 bases aligning to TRBD1. CDR1 is SGHDT and CDR2 is YYEEEE in the germline V gene. CDR3 length equals 14 residues. Full variable domain (remainder filled in from reference TRBV5-6 and TRBJ2-5): DAGVTQSPTHLIKTRGQQVTLRCSPKSGHDTVSWYQQALGQGPQFIFQYYEEEERQRGNFPDRFSGHQFPNYSSELNVNALLLGDSALYLCASSPAGGQETQYFGPGTRLLVL.

This clonotype was detected ten times or more. This chain uses TRBV2 with TRBJ1-4; 9 positions agree with TRBD1. Germline-derived CDR1 and CDR2 are SNHLY and FYNNEI. The CDR3 runs 15 residues. Trimming removed 3 bases from V and 5 bases from J; junction bases left unmatched: 4. The CDR3 loop is CASSDGTGINEKLFF. DNA for the CDR3: TGTGCCAGCAGTGATGGGACAGGGATAAATGAAAAACTGTTTTTT.

This clonotype has just a few counts. The genes are TRBV20-1 and TRBJ2-7, with TRBD2 matching over 8 bases. The length of the CDR3 is 14 residues. Unmatched junction bases numbered 6, after V lost 1 base and J lost 4 bases. From germline, CDR1 is DFQATT and CDR2 SNEGSKA (reference sequence). The CDR3 DNA is TGCAGTGCTAGAGCGAGCGGGAGAACGTACGAGCAGTACTTC. As protein: CSARASGRTYEQYF.

The chain combines TRBV29-1 with TRBJ1-1; D might be TRBD1 (5 bases). This CDR3 is 14 amino acids long. Germline V CDR1 and CDR2: SQVTM, ANQGSEA. V lost 5 bases to trimming and J lost 0 bases, with 13 bases between them. The CDR3 DNA reads as TGCAGCGTTTTTGAACAGGACTTGAACACTGAAGCTTTCTTT. Protein sequence: CSVFEQDLNTEAFF.

This clonotype showed up many times. V usage is TRBV2 and J usage is TRBJ1-5, with D possibly matching TRBD1 (5 bases). CDR1 is SNHLY and CDR2 is FYNNEI in the germline V gene. Trimming took off 6 bases at V and 0 bases at J, with 9 bases between the two ends. The CDR3 is made up of 14 amino acids. The CDR3 reads CASRLQGSNQPQHF. The CDR3 DNA reads as TGTGCCAGCAGACTTCAGGGTAGCAATCAGCCCCAGCATTTT.

The gene calls are TRBV2 and TRBJ1-3; D gene ambiguous. With 7 bases removed from V and 1 base from J, the gap between germline ends came to 5 bases. Per germline, CDR1 SNHLY and CDR2 FYNNEI. This CDR3 region has 12 residues. The CDR3 sequence: CASTGSGNTIYF. The CDR3 bases are TGTGCCAGCACCGGATCTGGAAACACCATATATTTT.

This clonotype occurred many times. This CDR3 reads CASSLWDRQETQYF. The CDR3 bases are TGTGCCAGCAGTTTATGGGACAGGCAAGAGACCCAGTACTTC. The V call is TRBV28, the J call TRBJ2-5; 7 nucleotides agree with TRBD1. The CDR3 runs 14 residues. With V trimmed by 0 bases and J by 2 bases, 0 bases remained unmatched. Per germline, CDR1 MDHEN and CDR2 SYDVKM.

This clonotype was detected only once. This chain links TRBV3-1 with TRBJ2-1; TRBD2 agrees at 7 bases. The germline gives CDR1 LGHDT, CDR2 YNNKEL (reference sequence). The CDR3 covers 16 residues. Trimming at V came to 4 bases and at J to 7 bases, leaving 13 bases not matched to a gene. This CDR3 reads CASSPAGRASGNEQFF. In DNA form, the CDR3 reads TGTGCCAGCAGCCCTGCGGGGAGGGCCTCGGGGAATGAGCAGTTCTTC.

The V call is TRBV7-8, the J call TRBJ1-5; weak D call: TRBD1 (5 bases). V gave up 5 bases and J gave up 0 bases, with 14 bases separating them. The length of the CDR3 is 16 residues. Germline CDR1 is SGHVS and CDR2 is FQNEAQ. The CDR3 nucleotides read TGTGCCAGCAGCCTGGAGGGGTTCAATAGCAATCAGCCCCAGCATTTT. Encoded protein: CASSLEGFNSNQPQHF.

This clonotype was picked up a small number of times. At one end the junction does not follow the germline gene, possibly because of a read error. CDR3 in amino acids: CASSPGPQGEAFF. In nucleotides, the CDR3 is TGTGCTAGCAGCCCAGGGCCCCAGGGTGAAGCTTTCTTT. This chain links TRBV7-7 with TRBJ1-1; TRBD1 might be the D (5 bases). The germline CDR1 and CDR2 sequences are SSHAT and FNYEAQ (reference sequence). The CDR3 is 13 amino acids.

The CDR3 spells CASSILAGRSEQFF. The DNA of the CDR3 is TGTGCCAGCAGTATACTAGCGGGTAGGAGTGAGCAGTTCTTC. The rearrangement links TRBV2 to TRBJ2-1, with TRBD2 matching 9 bases. Germline V gene lookup returns CDR1 SNHLY and CDR2 FYNNEI. The CDR3 loop spans 14 amino acids. V dropped 5 bases and J dropped 9; count of bases not matched to a gene: 8. The variable domain in full, with the rest retrieved from reference TRBV2 and TRBJ2-1, is EPEVTQTPSHQVTQMGQEVILRCVPISNHLYFYWYRQILGQKVEFLVSFYNNEISEKSEIFDDQFSVERPDGSNFTLKIRSTKLEDSAMYFCASSILAGRSEQFFGPGTRLTVL.

The table lists this clonotype with a few counts. V usage is TRBV9 and J usage is TRBJ2-5; perhaps D is TRBD1 or TRBD2 (6 bases each). The V gene's germline CDR1 is SGDLS and CDR2 YYNGEE. CDR3 length: 14 residues. V was shortened by 0 bases and J by 5 bases, with 11 bases between the two germline ends. DNA for the CDR3: TGTGCCAGCAGCGTAGTAGGGGGAGGCGAGACCCAGTACTTC. This encodes CASSVVGGGETQYF.

This clonotype has ten or more counts. V gene TRBV24-1 combines with J gene TRBJ2-7; tentatively, D is TRBD1 (5 bases). Trimming removed 4 bases at V and 8 bases at J, with 11 bases between. The CDR3 has 12 residues. CDR1 is KGHDR, CDR2 SFDVKD, per germline. The CDR3 loop reads CATSDAGHKQYF. In nucleotides, the CDR3 is TGTGCCACCAGTGACGCCGGACACAAGCAGTACTTC.

CDR3 loop: CATSSGQGSPNEQFF. CDR3 nucleotides: TGTGCCACCAGCAGTGGACAGGGGAGCCCCAATGAGCAGTTCTTC. This chain uses TRBV15 with TRBJ2-1, with 9 positions matching TRBD1. Germline CDR1 LNHNV, CDR2 YYDKDF (reference sequence). Unmatched junction bases numbered 6, after V lost 3 bases and J lost 6 bases. The CDR3 is made up of 15 amino acids.

The chain joins TRBV7-2 to TRBJ2-1, with 7 bases that match TRBD2. Per germline, CDR1 SGHTA and CDR2 FQGNSA. The CDR3 contains 13 residues. The junction had 5 bases not matched to a gene; V was cut back by 5 bases and J by 7 bases. The DNA of the CDR3 is TGTGCCAGCAGCCCAAGGCGGGAGAATGAGCAGTTCTTC. Translation gives CASSPRRENEQFF.

There are a few counts of this clonotype. The chain employs TRBV19 and TRBJ2-1, with 7 bases lining up with TRBD2. This CDR3 has 14 residues. Germline values: CDR1 LNHDA, CDR2 SQIVND (reference sequence). V dropped 7 bases and J dropped 5; count of bases not matched to a gene: 8. This CDR3 reads CASKIAGGNNEQFF. DNA for the CDR3: TGTGCCAGTAAGATAGCGGGTGGCAACAATGAGCAGTTCTTC.

At least ten counts were recorded for this clonotype. This chain uses TRBV28 with TRBJ2-4, with TRBD1 matching over 9 bases. The germline V gene encodes CDR1 MDHEN and CDR2 SYDVKM. V dropped 5 bases and J dropped 4; count of bases not matched to a gene: 6. This CDR3 spans 15 amino acids. CDR3 sequence (DNA): TGTGCCAGCAGTGCCTCGGGACAGGGTAAAAACATTCAGTACTTC. Its translation is CASSASGQGKNIQYF.

A note on this clonotype: A much larger clone lies a single base off, so this may be a read error. This rearrangement joins TRBV28 to TRBJ1-4, with D perhaps matching TRBD1 (6 bases). Germline CDR1 is MDHEN and CDR2 is SYDVKM. The germline V and J ends were trimmed by 5 bases and 11 bases, with 21 bases remaining between them. The CDR3 totals 15 residues. The DNA for the CDR3 is TGTGCCAGCAGTCACAGACAGGTCCAACCTAGTAAACTGTTTTTT. Protein product: CASSHRQVQPSKLFF.